These T cell receptor beta chains were read from a single sample in a study of Ad26.COV2.S vaccination and SARS-CoV-2 variants. Clones were read by immunoSEQ multiplex PCR, and TCRdb kept only the in-frame ones, dropping some. The sample lists hundreds of thousands of clones; 89% were seen once. This sample comprised peripheral blood, obtained in a trial of Ad26.COV2.S vaccine versus placebo. Receptors were obtained from a person aged 18-60 years who received the Ad26.COV2.S COVID-19 vaccine or a placebo. Both conserved end residues are part of each CDR3. D genes are given only for firm matches. Expanded clones get a size class; other rows say once, few or many, or leave the size out.

cdr3_length: 17
clone_size: once
j_call: TRBJ2-5
v_call: TRBV15
d_call: TRBD1
cdr3_nt: TGTGCCACCAGCAGAGATGCGAGGGACAGCTTTCAAGAGACCCAGTACTTC
cdr3_aa: CATSRDARDSFQETQYF

cdr3_length: 14
clone_size: .
j_call: TRBJ1-1
v_call: TRBV2
d_call: .
cdr3_nt: TGTGCCAGCAGTAGGGACCCCATGAACACTGAAGCTTTCTTT
cdr3_aa: CASSRDPMNTEAFF

cdr3_length: 12
clone_size: .
j_call: TRBJ1-2
v_call: TRBV7-2
d_call: .
cdr3_nt: TGTGCCAGCAGCCCCAAGACCTATGGCTACACCTTC
cdr3_aa: CASSPKTYGYTF

cdr3_length: 14
clone_size: .
j_call: TRBJ2-7
v_call: TRBV18
d_call: .
cdr3_nt: TGTGCCAGCTCACAGGGACCGAGCTCCTACGAGCAGTACTTC
cdr3_aa: CASSQGPSSYEQYF

cdr3_length: 15
clone_size: .
j_call: TRBJ2-1
v_call: TRBV4-3
d_call: .
cdr3_nt: TGCGCCAGCAGCCAAGCTACTAACTCCTACAATGAGCAGTTCTTC
cdr3_aa: CASSQATNSYNEQFF

cdr3_length: 17
clone_size: .
j_call: TRBJ1-3
v_call: TRBV6-1
d_call: TRBD1
cdr3_nt: TGTGCCAGCAGTGAAGCACAGGGGCTCCACTCTGGAAACACCATATATTTT
cdr3_aa: CASSEAQGLHSGNTIYF

cdr3_length: 13
clone_size: .
j_call: TRBJ1-4
v_call: TRBV7-9
d_call: .
cdr3_nt: TGTGCCAGCAGATCAGGCCCGAATGAAAAACTGTTTTTT
cdr3_aa: CASRSGPNEKLFF

cdr3_length: 14
clone_size: .
j_call: TRBJ1-2
v_call: TRBV15
d_call: .
cdr3_nt: TGTGCCACCAGCAGAGACAGACCTAACTATGGCTACACCTTC
cdr3_aa: CATSRDRPNYGYTF

cdr3_length: 13
clone_size: .
j_call: TRBJ1-2
v_call: TRBV30
d_call: .
cdr3_nt: TGTGCCTGCCTCCCGACCAGGTGGAACGGCTACACCTTC
cdr3_aa: CACLPTRWNGYTF

cdr3_length: 13
clone_size: .
j_call: TRBJ1-2
v_call: TRBV27
d_call: .
cdr3_nt: TGTGCCAGCAGCCCCCGGGGCTCTTATGGCTACACCTTC
cdr3_aa: CASSPRGSYGYTF

cdr3_length: 16
clone_size: .
j_call: TRBJ1-4
v_call: TRBV5-1
d_call: .
cdr3_nt: TGCGCCAGCAGGAGGGGCAGGTCTTCGACTAATGAAAAACTGTTTTTT
cdr3_aa: CASRRGRSSTNEKLFF

cdr3_length: 14
clone_size: .
j_call: TRBJ1-2
v_call: TRBV28
d_call: .
cdr3_nt: TGTGCCAGCAGTTTAGTGGGACTGTACTATGGCTACACCTTC
cdr3_aa: CASSLVGLYYGYTF

cdr3_length: 16
clone_size: .
j_call: TRBJ2-1
v_call: TRBV7-9
d_call: TRBD2
cdr3_nt: TGTGCCAGCAGCTCGCCTGGGACTACCTCCTACAATGAGCAGTTCTTC
cdr3_aa: CASSSPGTTSYNEQFF

cdr3_length: 13
clone_size: .
j_call: TRBJ2-5
v_call: TRBV29-1
d_call: .
cdr3_nt: TGCAGCGTCACAAGGGCGGGGATAGAGACCCAGTACTTC
cdr3_aa: CSVTRAGIETQYF

cdr3_length: 15
clone_size: .
j_call: TRBJ1-1
v_call: TRBV28
d_call: .
cdr3_nt: TGTGCCAGCAGTGATAACAGGTATCCGAACACTGAAGCTTTCTTT
cdr3_aa: CASSDNRYPNTEAFF

cdr3_length: 19
clone_size: .
j_call: TRBJ2-3
v_call: TRBV7-2
d_call: TRBD2
cdr3_nt: TGTGCCAGCAGCTTAACCCCCGGGGGACTAGCGGGGGGGCCAGATACGCAGTATTTT
cdr3_aa: CASSLTPGGLAGGPDTQYF

cdr3_length: 13
clone_size: few
j_call: TRBJ1-2
v_call: TRBV19
d_call: .
cdr3_nt: TGTGCCAGTAGTATCCCAGGGGTCTATGGCTACACCTTC
cdr3_aa: CASSIPGVYGYTF

cdr3_length: 13
clone_size: .
j_call: TRBJ1-1
v_call: TRBV4-3
d_call: TRBD1
cdr3_nt: TGCGCCAGCAGCCATCGGACAGGGATTTCCCCATCCTTT
cdr3_aa: CASSHRTGISPSF

cdr3_length: 12
clone_size: .
j_call: TRBJ1-1
v_call: TRBV3-1/TRBV3-2
d_call: .
cdr3_nt: TGTGCCAGCGGTAGTTACGGCACTGAAGCTTTCTTT
cdr3_aa: CASGSYGTEAFF

cdr3_length: 13
clone_size: .
j_call: TRBJ2-7
v_call: TRBV14
d_call: .
cdr3_nt: TGTGCCAGCAGCCCCAACGCAGGTTTCGAGCAGTACTTC
cdr3_aa: CASSPNAGFEQYF

cdr3_length: 14
clone_size: .
j_call: TRBJ2-1
v_call: TRBV2
d_call: .
cdr3_nt: TGTGCCAGCAGTGTCGGGAATCTGGGTATTGAGCAGTTCTTC
cdr3_aa: CASSVGNLGIEQFF

cdr3_length: 15
clone_size: .
j_call: TRBJ2-3
v_call: TRBV4-3
d_call: TRBD2
cdr3_nt: TGCGCCAGCAGCCAAGAGGGACTAGAGGGAGATACGCAGTATTTT
cdr3_aa: CASSQEGLEGDTQYF

cdr3_length: 17
clone_size: .
j_call: TRBJ1-4
v_call: TRBV5-1
d_call: TRBD1
cdr3_nt: TGCGCCAGCAGCCGCACGACCACTAGGACAGGGGTTGCCGAACTGTTTTTT
cdr3_aa: CASSRTTTRTGVAELFF

cdr3_length: 16
clone_size: .
j_call: TRBJ2-3
v_call: TRBV4-2
d_call: .
cdr3_nt: TGTGCCAGCAGCCAGTCCGGCCACGTCAGGGCAGATACGCAGTATTTT
cdr3_aa: CASSQSGHVRADTQYF

cdr3_length: 11
clone_size: .
j_call: TRBJ1-2
v_call: TRBV12-3/TRBV12-4
d_call: .
cdr3_nt: TGTGCCAGCAGCAATAATTATGGCTACACCTTC
cdr3_aa: CASSNNYGYTF

cdr3_length: 18
clone_size: .
j_call: TRBJ1-4
v_call: TRBV4-1
d_call: TRBD1
cdr3_nt: TGCGCCAGCAGCCATTACAGGGGTGGCCCGAACCTCAATGAAAAACTGTTTTTT
cdr3_aa: CASSHYRGGPNLNEKLFF

cdr3_length: 16
clone_size: .
j_call: TRBJ1-1
v_call: TRBV7-9
d_call: .
cdr3_nt: TGTGCCAGCAGCTTAGGTTTCGGGGGTTTGGGCACTGAAGCTTTCTTT
cdr3_aa: CASSLGFGGLGTEAFF

cdr3_length: 12
clone_size: .
j_call: TRBJ2-3
v_call: TRBV28
d_call: TRBD2
cdr3_nt: TGTGTTAGCGGGGAGAACACAGATACGCAGTATTTT
cdr3_aa: CVSGENTDTQYF

cdr3_length: 16
clone_size: .
j_call: TRBJ2-2
v_call: TRBV11-3
d_call: .
cdr3_nt: TGTGCCAGCAGCTTGGGCGGGGCCGCGAACACCGGGGAGCTGTTTTTT
cdr3_aa: CASSLGGAANTGELFF

cdr3_length: 13
clone_size: .
j_call: TRBJ2-7
v_call: TRBV5-1
d_call: .
cdr3_nt: TGCGCCAGCAGCCCGATATGGTCCTACGAGCAGTACTTC
cdr3_aa: CASSPIWSYEQYF

cdr3_length: 14
clone_size: .
j_call: TRBJ2-2
v_call: TRBV18
d_call: .
cdr3_nt: TGTGCCAGCCTTTTGGCGCTGAACACCGGGGAGCTGTTTTTT
cdr3_aa: CASLLALNTGELFF

cdr3_length: 16
clone_size: once
j_call: TRBJ2-6
v_call: TRBV7-2
d_call: .
cdr3_nt: TGTGCCAGCAGCTTGTCAGGGACGTCTGGGGCCAACGTCCTGACTTTC
cdr3_aa: CASSLSGTSGANVLTF

cdr3_length: 17
clone_size: .
j_call: TRBJ2-7
v_call: TRBV5-1
d_call: TRBD1
cdr3_nt: TGCGCCAGCAGCTTTGGGGGTCGTGGGACAGGGGCCTACGAGCAGTACTTC
cdr3_aa: CASSFGGRGTGAYEQYF

cdr3_length: 13
clone_size: .
j_call: TRBJ2-2
v_call: TRBV5-4
d_call: .
cdr3_nt: TGTGCCAGCGGAAACTCCTACACCGGGGAGCTGTTTTTT
cdr3_aa: CASGNSYTGELFF

cdr3_length: 14
clone_size: few
j_call: TRBJ1-2
v_call: TRBV6-2/TRBV6-3
d_call: .
cdr3_nt: TGTGCCAGCAGTCCCAGACAGGCCTTCTATGGCTACACCTTC
cdr3_aa: CASSPRQAFYGYTF

cdr3_length: 15
clone_size: .
j_call: TRBJ1-5
v_call: TRBV5-6
d_call: TRBD1
cdr3_nt: TGTGCCAGCAGCAATTTGACAGGGTGGAGACAGCCCCAGCATTTT
cdr3_aa: CASSNLTGWRQPQHF

cdr3_length: 17
clone_size: .
j_call: TRBJ1-1
v_call: TRBV12-5
d_call: .
cdr3_nt: TGTGCTAGTGGTTTCGCCCGGGAGACCTATTCCAACACTGAAGCTTTCTTT
cdr3_aa: CASGFARETYSNTEAFF

cdr3_length: 13
clone_size: .
j_call: TRBJ1-4
v_call: TRBV3-1/TRBV3-2
d_call: .
cdr3_nt: TGTGCCAGCAGCGCCCGGGGGGATGAAAAACTGTTTTTT
cdr3_aa: CASSARGDEKLFF

cdr3_length: 15
clone_size: .
j_call: TRBJ1-5
v_call: TRBV7-2
d_call: .
cdr3_nt: TGTGCCAGCAGCCTGACAGGCCTGGGTGGGCAGCCCCAGCATTTT
cdr3_aa: CASSLTGLGGQPQHF

cdr3_length: 13
clone_size: .
j_call: TRBJ1-1
v_call: TRBV10-3
d_call: .
cdr3_nt: TGTGCCATCAGTGGGTCATATAACACTGAAGCTTTCTTT
cdr3_aa: CAISGSYNTEAFF

cdr3_length: 16
clone_size: once
j_call: TRBJ2-3
v_call: TRBV5-1
d_call: .
cdr3_nt: TGCGCCAGCAGCGCGAGGGGCGCGTTCTTCGGAGATACGCAGTATTTT
cdr3_aa: CASSARGAFFGDTQYF

cdr3_length: 13
clone_size: .
j_call: TRBJ2-1
v_call: TRBV7-3
d_call: .
cdr3_nt: TGTGCCAGCAGCTTAGGGGGGCCCAATGAGCAGTTCTTC
cdr3_aa: CASSLGGPNEQFF

cdr3_length: 12
clone_size: .
j_call: TRBJ1-5
v_call: TRBV6-5
d_call: TRBD1
cdr3_nt: TGTGCCAGCAAACAGGGGAATCAGCCCCAGCATTTT
cdr3_aa: CASKQGNQPQHF

cdr3_length: 14
clone_size: .
j_call: TRBJ2-7
v_call: TRBV2
d_call: .
cdr3_nt: TGTGCCAGCAGTGAGGAGGTCCTCGCCTACGAGCAGTACTTC
cdr3_aa: CASSEEVLAYEQYF

cdr3_length: 16
clone_size: .
j_call: TRBJ1-4
v_call: TRBV18
d_call: TRBD1
cdr3_nt: TGTGCCAGCTCACCACCCGGAAACAGGGGGCTTGAAAAACTGTTTTTT
cdr3_aa: CASSPPGNRGLEKLFF

cdr3_length: 12
clone_size: .
j_call: TRBJ1-1
v_call: TRBV18
d_call: .
cdr3_nt: TGTGCCAGCTCACGCCAGGGATCTGAAGCTTTCTTT
cdr3_aa: CASSRQGSEAFF

cdr3_length: 13
clone_size: .
j_call: TRBJ2-7
v_call: TRBV6-5
d_call: .
cdr3_nt: TGTGCCAGCAAGACACAGGGCTCCTACGAGCAGTACTTC
cdr3_aa: CASKTQGSYEQYF

cdr3_length: 13
clone_size: .
j_call: TRBJ1-4
v_call: TRBV18
d_call: .
cdr3_nt: TGTGCCAGCTCATCCTACAGGAATGAAAAACTGTTTTTT
cdr3_aa: CASSSYRNEKLFF

cdr3_length: 16
clone_size: .
j_call: TRBJ1-5
v_call: TRBV9
d_call: .
cdr3_nt: TGTGCCAGCAGTGGGGACCCGGCTGTTGGCAATCAGCCCCAGCATTTT
cdr3_aa: CASSGDPAVGNQPQHF

cdr3_length: 12
clone_size: few
j_call: TRBJ1-5
v_call: TRBV7-9
d_call: .
cdr3_nt: TGTGCCAGCAGCTTACGGGATCAGCCCCAGCATTTT
cdr3_aa: CASSLRDQPQHF

cdr3_length: 16
clone_size: .
j_call: TRBJ1-2
v_call: TRBV10-3
d_call: .
cdr3_nt: TGTGCCATCAGTGAGGCCGGGGGGGAAAAGGTCTATGGCTACACCTTC
cdr3_aa: CAISEAGGEKVYGYTF

cdr3_length: 13
clone_size: .
j_call: TRBJ1-2
v_call: TRBV2
d_call: .
cdr3_nt: TGTGCCAGCTCCTATTCGGACAGCTATGGCTACACCTTC
cdr3_aa: CASSYSDSYGYTF